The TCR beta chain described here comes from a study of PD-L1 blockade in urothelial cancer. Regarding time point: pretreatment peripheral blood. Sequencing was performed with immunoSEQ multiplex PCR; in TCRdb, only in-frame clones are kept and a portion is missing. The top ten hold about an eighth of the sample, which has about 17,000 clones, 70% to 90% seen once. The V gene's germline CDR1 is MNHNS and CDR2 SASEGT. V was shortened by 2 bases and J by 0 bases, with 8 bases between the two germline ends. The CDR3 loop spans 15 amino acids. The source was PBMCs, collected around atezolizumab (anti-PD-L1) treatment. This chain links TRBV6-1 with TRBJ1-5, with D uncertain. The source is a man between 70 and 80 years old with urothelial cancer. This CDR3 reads CASSEPDYSNQPQHF. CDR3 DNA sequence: TGTGCCAGCAGTGAACCCGACTATAGCAATCAGCCCCAGCATTTT.